This is a list of T cell receptor beta chains from one sample in a study of molecular identifiers for immune sequencing clone quantification. From the PCR reads, TCRdb called clonotypes with MiXCR, one entry per CDR3 protein. The table has approximately 590,000 distinct CDR3 sequences, roughly 27% seen once; the top ten hold about 0.78%. The sequencing sample was made of naive CD8+ T cells from blood, with Jurkat cell RNA spiked in. The receptors were sampled from a human donor in good health. Some libraries in this study had Jurkat cell RNA spiked in. CDR3s include the opening cysteine and the closing phenylalanine or tryptophan. The D gene is left open where the match is weak. For some rows the clone size is stated as once, few or many, or as a class when expanded; others skip it.

d_call	clone_size	j_call	v_call	cdr3_nt	cdr3_aa
NA	many	TRBJ2-7	TRBV5-1	TGCGCCAGCAGCTCGGCAACGACAGACCTACTAGTCTACGAGCAGTACTTC	CASSSATTDLLVYEQYF
NA	NA	TRBJ1-1	TRBV19	TGTGCCAGTAGTATAGATACATATAACACTGACGCTTTCTTT	CASSIDTYNTDAFF
TRBD1	many	TRBJ2-2	TRBV5-1	TGCGCCAGCAGCTCTGACGATCGGGACAGCATAAACACCGGGGAGCTGTTTTTT	CASSSDDRDSINTGELFF
TRBD2	many	TRBJ2-5	TRBV20-1	TGCAGTGCAGGGGAGGGGCCTACCTTCCAAGAGACCCAGTACTTC	CSAGEGPTFQETQYF
TRBD1	few	TRBJ2-7	TRBV5-4	TGTGCCAGCAGCTCCGGACAGGGGGCAGTCGAGCAGTACTTC	CASSSGQGAVEQYF
NA	NA	TRBJ2-5	TRBV7-2	TGTGCCAGCAGCTTAGAAGTCAGCATAGAAACCCAATACTTC	CASSLEVSIETQYF
NA	many	TRBJ1-5	TRBV12-3/TRBV12-4	TGTGCCAGCAGTGGCCTGGAGGGGGGCAATCAGCCCCAGCATTTT	CASSGLEGGNQPQHF
NA	many	TRBJ1-1	TRBV27	TGTGCCAGCAGTTTAGGAGGGGGATCTGAAGCTTTCTTT	CASSLGGGSEAFF
TRBD1	NA	TRBJ1-1	TRBV27	TGTGCCAGCAGCACAGGGGGCTTCACTGAAGCTTTCTTT	CASSTGGFTEAFF
NA	few	TRBJ2-7	TRBV20-1	TGCAGTGCCGATTCAACAGCTTCCTACGAGCAGTACTTC	CSADSTASYEQYF
NA	NA	TRBJ2-5	TRBV13	TGTGCCAGCAGCTCCGTATTCGGAGAGGCCCAGTACTTC	CASSSVFGEAQYF
NA	many	TRBJ2-5	TRBV12-3/TRBV12-4	TGTGCCAGCCGTTCTCTAGTCCCCCACCAAGAGACCCAGTACTTC	CASRSLVPHQETQYF
NA	few	TRBJ1-6	TRBV15	TGTGCCACCAGCAGAGGCAGGGAGCTGAGCTCCTATAATTCACCCCTCCACTTT	CATSRGRELSSYNSPLHF
NA	NA	TRBJ2-2	TRBV7-9	TGTGCCAGCAGCTTCTCCGAGAACACCGGGGAGCTGTTTTTT	CASSFSENTGELFF
NA	many	TRBJ1-1	TRBV4-3	TGCGCCAGCAGCCAAGATCGGGGGCCAGGGGATTATGTGTACACTGAAGCTTTCTTT	CASSQDRGPGDYVYTEAFF
TRBD2	NA	TRBJ2-5	TRBV7-9	TGTGCCAGCAGCTCCCAACCGGGACTAGCGGGGGCCTACCAAGAGACCCAGTACTTC	CASSSQPGLAGAYQETQYF
NA	few	TRBJ1-3	TRBV27	TGTGTTTCCGGGGACCTCGGAAACACCATATATTTT	CVSGDLGNTIYF
NA	NA	TRBJ2-7	TRBV20-1	TGCAATGCTAATCAACAGGGTAGCTCCTACGAGCAGTACTTC	CNANQQGSSYEQYF
NA	NA	TRBJ2-7	TRBV6-1	TGTGCCAGCAGTGATTACAGGGTCTACGAGCAGTACTTC	CASSDYRVYEQYF
NA	many	TRBJ2-4	TRBV5-1	TGCGCCAGCAGCTTACCCGATTGGCCCCTAAACATTCAGTACTTC	CASSLPDWPLNIQYF
NA	NA	TRBJ2-5	TRBV6-5	TGTGCCAGCCAGGCGTCTCGTGTGGGTCCCGTCGAGACCCAGTACTTC	CASQASRVGPVETQYF
NA	NA	TRBJ1-1	TRBV14	TGTGCCAGCAGCCAGATCCCGCACACTGAAGCTTTCTTT	CASSQIPHTEAFF
TRBD2	NA	TRBJ2-2	TRBV27	TGTGCCAGCAGCGGACTAGCGGGAGCGAACACCGGGGAGCTGTTTTTT	CASSGLAGANTGELFF
TRBD2	few	TRBJ2-1	TRBV29-1	TGCAGCTGTGACGCGGGGGTCTCCTACAATGAGCAGTTCTTC	CSCDAGVSYNEQFF
TRBD2	NA	TRBJ2-5	TRBV27	TGTGCCACCCTCCGACTAGCGGGAGCCGTGGGAGAGACCCAGTACTTC	CATLRLAGAVGETQYF
NA	many	TRBJ2-3	TRBV7-9	TGTGCCAGCAGCGGTCTAGGAGATACGCAGTATTTT	CASSGLGDTQYF
NA	many	TRBJ2-4	TRBV4-1	TGCGCCAGCAGCCAATTACCCGGGACAAAAAACATTCAGTACTTC	CASSQLPGTKNIQYF
TRBD1	NA	TRBJ2-2	TRBV19	TGTGCCAGTAGCCAGGGGGCGAAGGGCACCGGGGAGCTGTTTTTT	CASSQGAKGTGELFF
NA	NA	TRBJ2-7	TRBV7-9	NA	CASSLGFGAGAYGRYF
TRBD2	NA	TRBJ2-3	TRBV7-9	TGTGCCAGCTGCTTATGGGTAGCGGGGACTACAGATACGCAGTATTTT	CASCLWVAGTTDTQYF
TRBD1	NA	TRBJ2-7	TRBV7-9	TGTGCCAGCAGCCCTCAACAGGGGGCGGTTTACGAGCAGTACTTC	CASSPQQGAVYEQYF
NA	many	TRBJ2-7	TRBV7-9	TGTGCCAGCAGCTCCTCCCCCCGGTCCTACGAGCAGTACTTC	CASSSSPRSYEQYF
TRBD1	NA	TRBJ1-5	TRBV10-2	TGCGCCAGCAGTGACGCGGGACAGGGGGCCGGTAGCAATCAGCCCCAGCATTTT	CASSDAGQGAGSNQPQHF
NA	many	TRBJ2-7	TRBV6-5	TGTGCCAGCAATCGGCTAGGGGACTACGAGCAGTACTTC	CASNRLGDYEQYF
TRBD2	NA	TRBJ2-1	TRBV12-3/TRBV12-4	TGTGCCAGCAGCCCTCCTCTAGCGGGAGGTTATAATGAGCAGTTCTTC	CASSPPLAGGYNEQFF
TRBD2	many	TRBJ2-3	TRBV14	TGTGCCAGCAGCCTACTAGCGGCAGATACGCAGTATTTT	CASSLLAADTQYF
TRBD1	NA	TRBJ2-7	TRBV7-9	TGTGCCAGCAGCGTAGGGACAGGGAATTCCTACGAGCAGTACTTC	CASSVGTGNSYEQYF
NA	few	TRBJ2-7	TRBV27	TGTGCCAGCAGTTTCCGGGGCCCCCTCTACGAGCAGTACTTC	CASSFRGPLYEQYF
NA	many	TRBJ2-7	TRBV28	TGTGCCAGCAGTTACCGGGACGGAGACTACGAGCAGTACTTC	CASSYRDGDYEQYF
NA	many	TRBJ2-7	TRBV5-1	TGCGCCAGCAGCTTGGGGACGGACGAGCAGTACTTC	CASSLGTDEQYF
NA	many	TRBJ2-7	TRBV6-5	TGTGCCAGCTGTACCTCGAAACGGGAGAAGCAGTACTTC	CASCTSKREKQYF
TRBD2	NA	TRBJ2-1	TRBV7-9	TGTGCCAGCAGCCCCGAAGCGGGAGTGTACGGTGAGCAGTTCTTC	CASSPEAGVYGEQFF
NA	NA	TRBJ2-7	TRBV6-2/TRBV6-3	TGTGCCAGCAGAACTGGGGGGCAGGGTGCCTACGAGCAGTACTTC	CASRTGGQGAYEQYF
TRBD1	many	TRBJ2-1	TRBV6-2/TRBV6-3	TGTGCCAGCAGTGTCCTAAGACAGGGGTTTGACAATGAGCAGTTCTTC	CASSVLRQGFDNEQFF
TRBD2	few	TRBJ2-1	TRBV27	TGTGCCAGCAGTCCAACTAGCGGGGGGGGGTCCTACAATGAGCAGTTCTTC	CASSPTSGGGSYNEQFF
NA	NA	TRBJ2-1	TRBV20-1	TGCAGTGCTAGGATGGCCCTCGAAAGCCGCTCCTACAATGAGCAGTTCTTC	CSARMALESRSYNEQFF
TRBD1	many	TRBJ2-7	TRBV7-6	TGTGCCAGCGCTCCCGGGACAGGGTATCGAGAGCAGTACTTC	CASAPGTGYREQYF
NA	few	TRBJ2-1	TRBV4-3	TGCGCCAGCAGCCAAGATCAGAACTACAATGAGCAGTTCTTC	CASSQDQNYNEQFF
NA	many	TRBJ2-3	TRBV6-5	TGTGCCAGCAGTTACTCGATACCCCCGGCCGGGGCAGATACGCAGTATTTT	CASSYSIPPAGADTQYF
NA	many	TRBJ2-3	TRBV20-1	TGCAGTGCTAGAGACGCTCGGGCAGATACGCAGTATTTT	CSARDARADTQYF
NA	few	TRBJ2-7	TRBV6-5	TGTGCCAGCAGTTACTCGGCCCCATCCGAGCAGTACTTC	CASSYSAPSEQYF